This T cell receptor beta chain was sequenced during a study of blood T cells in healthy people across ages. The CDR3 loop spans 18 amino acids. CDR1 and CDR2 from the germline V gene are SGHRS and YFSETQ. Comments on this clonotype: Compared with germline, one end of the junction differs, possibly owing to a read error.

Alongside a J-beta primer mix, a sample-barcoded 5' primer served in a second PCR lasting about 7 to 12 cycles. TCRdb reprocessed the 5' RACE reads via MiXCR and lists one record per CDR3 protein. This table has roughly 680,000 distinct CDR3 sequences, approximately 21% appearing once. The sequence was obtained from a man aged 70-80 years in good health. The specimen sequenced was blood. The gene calls are TRBV5-1 and TRBJ2-3, with 12 nucleotides matching TRBD2. CDR3 in amino acids: CASSLELAGGPSTDTQYF. The CDR3 DNA reads as TGCGCCAGTAGCTTGGAACTAGCGGGAGGACCTAGCACAGATACGCAGTATTTT.